These T cell receptor beta chains were read from a single sample in a study of T-cell memory formation after mild COVID-19. TCRdb called the 5' RACE reads again in MiXCR, with one record for every CDR3 protein. The sample has 65,000 to 95,000 distinct CDR3 sequences, 9.5% to 15% seen once; the top ten hold 41%. The source material was PBMCs or a T cell subset sorted from them (not recorded which). These receptor sequences come from a man in his late teens or twenties who had mild COVID-19 (a few samples of this study predate the infection). Cell type and time point are not known. Each CDR3 is given with its conserved first and last residue. Fields, in order: D gene, J gene, clone size, V gene, CDR3 protein, CDR3 DNA. D genes are given only for firm matches. Not every row has a clone size; where given, it reads once, few, many or a size class.

.,TRBJ2-1,few,TRBV14,CASSLGRGPANEQFF,TGTGCCAGCAGCCTAGGACGGGGACCCGCCAATGAGCAGTTCTTC
TRBD1,TRBJ2-7,few,TRBV28,CASIPSWTGSEQYF,TGTGCCAGCATTCCATCCTGGACAGGGAGCGAGCAGTACTTC
.,TRBJ1-1,.,TRBV12-3/TRBV12-4,CASSLRDMNTEAFF,TGTGCCAGCAGTTTAAGGGACATGAACACTGAAGCTTTCTTT
.,TRBJ2-3,few,TRBV27,CASGTGTLYTDTQYF,TGTGCCAGCGGAACCGGGACTCTCTATACAGATACGCAGTATTTT
.,TRBJ2-1,few,TRBV4-1,CASRVGGSYNEQFF,TGCGCCAGCAGGGTGGGGGGATCCTACAATGAGCAGTTCTTC
TRBD2,TRBJ2-2,.,TRBV11-2,CASSAPTSVPSAGELFF,TGTGCCAGCAGCGCCCCGACTAGCGTCCCATCGGCCGGGGAGCTGTTTTTT
.,TRBJ2-1,few,TRBV5-1,CASSPDPRDSTNEQFF,TGCGCCAGCAGCCCCGATCCCCGGGACTCAACCAATGAGCAGTTCTTC
.,TRBJ2-2,few,TRBV7-6,CASSSEAGELFF,TGTGCCAGCAGCTCTGAGGCCGGGGAGCTGTTTTTT
.,TRBJ1-1,.,TRBV7-9,CASSLAPARRTEAFF,TGTGCCAGCAGCTTAGCACCAGCCCGAAGGACTGAAGCTTTCTTT
TRBD2,TRBJ2-5,many,TRBV4-2,CASSQDGTREETQYF,TGTGCCAGCAGCCAAGATGGGACTAGGGAAGAGACCCAGTACTTC
.,TRBJ1-5,many,TRBV6-5,CASSYSRHNQPQHF,TGTGCCAGCAGTTACTCTCGGCATAATCAGCCCCAGCATTTT
.,TRBJ2-1,once,TRBV5-1,CASTLGGEVGEKFF,TGCGCCAGCACCCTCGGGGGAGAAGTGGGTGAGAAGTTCTTC
TRBD1,TRBJ1-5,few,TRBV5-5,CASSLGWGQGVEGGNQPQHF,TGTGCCAGCAGCTTAGGGTGGGGACAGGGGGTAGAAGGAGGCAATCAGCCCCAGCATTTT
.,TRBJ2-1,.,TRBV7-9,CASSFASTQDNEQFF,TGTGCCAGCAGCTTTGCCAGTACTCAGGACAATGAGCAGTTCTTC
.,TRBJ1-1,.,TRBV7-3,CASSLVRGTEAFF,TGTGCCAGCAGCTTAGTAAGGGGCACTGAAGCTTTCTTT
TRBD2,TRBJ2-4,.,TRBV27,CASSLSSGGVIQYF,TGTGCCAGCAGTTTAAGTTCCGGGGGGGTAATTCAGTACTTC
.,TRBJ2-2,.,TRBV12-3/TRBV12-4,CASRAPQANTGELFF,TGTGCCAGCAGGGCCCCACAGGCCAACACCGGGGAGCTGTTTTTT
TRBD1,TRBJ1-5,.,TRBV4-1,CASSQGRQGVNSNQPQHF,TGCGCCAGCAGCCAGGGTCGACAGGGGGTTAATAGCAATCAGCCCCAGCATTTT
.,TRBJ1-3,few,TRBV29-1,CSVKGGVSGNTIYF,TGCAGCGTTAAGGGGGGGGTCTCTGGAAACACCATATATTTT
TRBD2,TRBJ2-3,.,TRBV11-2,CASSFLAGAQDTQYF,TGTGCCAGCAGCTTTCTAGCGGGGGCGCAAGATACGCAGTATTTT
.,TRBJ1-6,.,TRBV4-3,CASSQVTNSPLHF,TGCGCCAGCAGCCAGGTTACTAATTCACCCCTCCACTTT
.,TRBJ2-1,few,TRBV24-1,CATSDLPGVYNEQFF,TGTGCCACCAGTGATTTACCGGGGGTCTACAATGAGCAGTTCTTC
TRBD2,TRBJ2-5,.,TRBV3-1,CASSPTSGAETQYF,TGTGCCAGCAGCCCCACTAGCGGGGCCGAGACCCAGTACTTC
TRBD1,TRBJ2-3,many,TRBV29-1,CSVGQGTDTQYF,TGCAGCGTGGGACAGGGGACAGATACGCAGTATTTT
.,TRBJ2-5,few,TRBV4-1,CASSQDHPGFFLTQYF,TGCGCCAGCAGCCAAGATCACCCAGGTTTCTTTCTGACCCAGTACTTC
TRBD2,TRBJ2-5,few,TRBV7-7,CASSAGLERETQYF,TGTGCCAGCAGCGCAGGACTAGAAAGGGAGACCCAGTACTTC
.,TRBJ1-2,few,TRBV7-6,CASSPGGVYGYTF,TGTGCCAGCAGCCCCGGGGGGGTCTATGGCTACACCTTC
.,TRBJ2-1,.,TRBV25-1,CATEQQGGNEQFF,TGTGCCACCGAACAACAGGGGGGGAATGAGCAGTTCTTC
TRBD1,TRBJ1-6,.,TRBV7-3,CASSLNPDRHNSPLHF,TGTGCCAGCAGTCTGAATCCGGACAGGCATAATTCACCCCTCCACTTT
TRBD1,TRBJ2-7,many,TRBV27,CASRGTGSSYEQYF,TGTGCCAGCAGAGGGACAGGGAGCTCCTACGAGCAGTACTTC
TRBD2,TRBJ2-7,many,TRBV12-3/TRBV12-4,CASSLTSGSYEQYF,TGTGCCAGCAGCCTTACTAGCGGCTCCTACGAGCAGTACTTC
.,TRBJ1-6,.,TRBV10-3,CAIHAEVGPNSPLHF,TGTGCCATCCACGCGGAAGTGGGCCCGAATTCACCCCTCCACTTT
.,TRBJ2-6,.,TRBV6-2/TRBV6-3,CASSYPFVWGQGLWSGANVLTF,TGTGCCAGCAGTTACCCTTTTGTCTGGGGGCAAGGGCTTTGGTCTGGGGCCAACGTCCTGACTTTC
.,TRBJ2-7,few,TRBV14,CASSQTQGNYEQYF,TGTGCCAGCAGCCAAACACAAGGAAACTACGAGCAGTACTTC
.,TRBJ1-1,few,TRBV6-2/TRBV6-3,CASSYWRPGDMNTEAFF,TGTGCCAGCAGTTACTGGCGGCCAGGGGACATGAACACTGAAGCTTTCTTT
.,TRBJ2-7,.,TRBV19,CASSILSGQVYEQYF,TGTGCCAGTAGTATTCTTTCGGGCCAAGTCTACGAGCAGTACTTC
.,TRBJ1-1,.,TRBV6-2/TRBV6-3,CASSYSFTGRNTEAFF,TGTGCCAGCAGTTACTCCTTCACAGGGAGGAACACTGAAGCTTTCTTT
TRBD1,TRBJ2-3,few,TRBV3-1,CASRDRGPDTQYF,TGTGCCAGCCGGGACAGGGGGCCAGATACGCAGTATTTT
.,TRBJ1-3,few,TRBV4-1,CASSQDGVLGNTIYF,TGCGCCAGCAGCCAAGATGGGGTATTAGGAAACACCATATATTTT
.,TRBJ2-3,many,TRBV5-1,CASSLELKWADTQYF,TGCGCCAGCAGCTTGGAGTTGAAATGGGCAGATACGCAGTATTTT
.,TRBJ1-4,.,TRBV25-1,CASSLTTATNEKLFF,TGTGCCAGCAGTCTGACGACGGCAACTAATGAAAAACTGTTTTTT
.,TRBJ2-7,.,TRBV10-2,CASVDGGSLLSSYEQYF,TGCGCCAGCGTTGATGGGGGATCCCTTCTGAGCTCCTACGAGCAGTACTTC
TRBD2,TRBJ2-1,.,TRBV7-8,CASSPRTAGGNEQLF,TGTGCCAGCAGCCCACGGACCGCGGGGGGGAATGAGCAGTTATTC
.,TRBJ2-6,once,TRBV27,CATRTLGANVLTF,TGTGCCACCCGTACTCTGGGGGCCAACGTCCTGACTTTC
.,TRBJ1-4,few,TRBV4-1,CASSPRDRRGELFF,TGCGCCAGCAGCCCACGGGACCGGCGGGGGGAACTGTTTTTT
.,TRBJ1-2,.,TRBV20-1,CSAGLGGAYGYTF,TGCAGTGCTGGACTTGGAGGGGCCTATGGCTACACCTTC